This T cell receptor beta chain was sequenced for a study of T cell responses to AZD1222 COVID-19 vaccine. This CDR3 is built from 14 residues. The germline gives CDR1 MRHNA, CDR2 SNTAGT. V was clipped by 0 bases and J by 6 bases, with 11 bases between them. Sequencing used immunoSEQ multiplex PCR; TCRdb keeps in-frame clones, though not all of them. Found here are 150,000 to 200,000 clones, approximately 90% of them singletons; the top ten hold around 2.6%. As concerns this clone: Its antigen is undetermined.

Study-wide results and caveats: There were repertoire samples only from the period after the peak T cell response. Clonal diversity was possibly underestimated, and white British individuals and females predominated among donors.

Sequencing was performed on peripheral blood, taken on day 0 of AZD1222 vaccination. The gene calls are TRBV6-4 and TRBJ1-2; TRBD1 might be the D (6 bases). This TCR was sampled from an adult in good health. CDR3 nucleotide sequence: TGTGCCAGCAGTGACTCGAACAGGGAAGATGGCTACACCTTC. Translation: CASSDSNREDGYTF.